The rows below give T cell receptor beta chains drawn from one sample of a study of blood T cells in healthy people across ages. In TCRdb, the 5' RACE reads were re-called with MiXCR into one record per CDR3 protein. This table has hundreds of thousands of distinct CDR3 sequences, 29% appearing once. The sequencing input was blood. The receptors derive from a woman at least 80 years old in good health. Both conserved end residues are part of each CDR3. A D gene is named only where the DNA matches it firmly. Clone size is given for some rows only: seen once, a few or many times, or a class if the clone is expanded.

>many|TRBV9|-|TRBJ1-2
TGTGCCAGCAGCGGAAGTAATAGACGTGGCTACACCTTC
CASSGSNRRGYTF
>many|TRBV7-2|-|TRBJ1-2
TGTGCCAGCAGCTTAGCGGGGGTACTCTATGGCTACACCTTC
CASSLAGVLYGYTF
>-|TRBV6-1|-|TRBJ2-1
TGTGCCAGCAGGGCCAACCACGGGACCCATTATAATGAGCAGTTCTTC
CASRANHGTHYNEQFF
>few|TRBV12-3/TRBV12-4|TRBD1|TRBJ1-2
TGTGCCAGCAGTCAAGGACAGGGTGGCTATAGCTACACCTTC
CASSQGQGGYSYTF
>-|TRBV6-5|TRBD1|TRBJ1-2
TGTGCCAGCAGACCCGCAGGGGGAGGCTACACCTTC
CASRPAGGGYTF
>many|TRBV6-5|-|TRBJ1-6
TGTGCCAGCAGTTACTCGACCAGGGTGGATTCACCCCTCCACTTT
CASSYSTRVDSPLHF
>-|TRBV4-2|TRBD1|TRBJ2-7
TGTGCCAGCAGCCAGACAGGGAATTACGAGCAGTACTTC
CASSQTGNYEQYF
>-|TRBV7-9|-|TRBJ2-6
TGTGCCAGCAGCTGGAGGGGTTATGGGGCCAACGTCCTGACTTTC
CASSWRGYGANVLTF
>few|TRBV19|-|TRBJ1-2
TGTGCCAGTAATCCAGGGCAAGGCTACACCTTC
CASNPGQGYTF
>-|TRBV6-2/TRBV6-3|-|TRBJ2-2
TGTGCCAGCCTCCGAAGCCGAACGTCCGGGGAGCTGTTTTTT
CASLRSRTSGELFF
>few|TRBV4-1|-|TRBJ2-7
TGCGCCAGCAGCCAACCCCCGGGGGAGCAGTACTTC
CASSQPPGEQYF
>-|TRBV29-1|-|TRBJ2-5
TGCAGCGTTCAACAGGGTTGGGAGACCCAGTACTTC
CSVQQGWETQYF
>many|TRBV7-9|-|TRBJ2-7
TGTGCCAGCAGCGGTCAAGTCCTCTCCGAGCAGTACTTC
CASSGQVLSEQYF
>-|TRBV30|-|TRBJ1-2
TGTGCCTGGAGTGTAGGGACTTCTCGGGGTGGCTACACCTTC
CAWSVGTSRGGYTF
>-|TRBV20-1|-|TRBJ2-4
TGCAGTGCTAGAGTATCAGGGCCTAATGAGCAGTACTTC
CSARVSGPNEQYF
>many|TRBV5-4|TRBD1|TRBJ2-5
TGTGCCAGCAGCTACCCCACAGGGGGCGAGGAGACCCAGTACTTC
CASSYPTGGEETQYF
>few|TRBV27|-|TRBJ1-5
TGTGCCAGCAGTTTTGGTGGGCTCAATCGGCCCCAGCATTTT
CASSFGGLNRPQHF
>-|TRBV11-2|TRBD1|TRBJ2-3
TGTGCCAGCAGCTTAGATCTGGACAGGGCAGATACGCAGTATTTT
CASSLDLDRADTQYF
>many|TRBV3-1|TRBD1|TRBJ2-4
TGTGCCAGCAGCTCAAGTCAGTGGCGGACAGGGGTTCCCTTAGCCAAAAACATTCAGTACTTC
CASSSSQWRTGVPLAKNIQYF
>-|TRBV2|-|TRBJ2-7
TGTGCCAGCAGTGAAAGCGGACTCTCCTACGAGCAGTACTTC
CASSESGLSYEQYF
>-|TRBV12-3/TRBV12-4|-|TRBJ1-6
TGTGCCAGCAGCGGTGGGGTTTCACCCCTCCACTTT
CASSGGVSPLHF
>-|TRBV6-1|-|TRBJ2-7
TGTGCCAGCAGTGAATTTCTGTCCTACGAGCAGTACTTC
CASSEFLSYEQYF
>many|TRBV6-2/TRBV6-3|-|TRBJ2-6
TGTGCCAGCAGTTCTTGGGGCAGGTTCTCTGGGGCCAACGTCCTGACTTTC
CASSSWGRFSGANVLTF
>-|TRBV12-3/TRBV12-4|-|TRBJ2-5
TGTGCCAGCAGTTTGTACGGGGGATACGCCTACGGGCAGTACTTC
CASSLYGGYAYGQYF
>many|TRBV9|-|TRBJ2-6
TGTGCCAGCAGCGTAGTTGGGATTACCTCTTCTGGGGCCAACGTCCTGACTTTC
CASSVVGITSSGANVLTF
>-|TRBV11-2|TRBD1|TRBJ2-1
TGTGCCAGCAGCCTGGGGGGACAGGGGGCCTCCTACGAGCAGTTCTTC
CASSLGGQGASYEQFF
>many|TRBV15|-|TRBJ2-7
TGTGCCACCAGCAGAGGCAGGTACTCCTACGAGCAGTACTTC
CATSRGRYSYEQYF
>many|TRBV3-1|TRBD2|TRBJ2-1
TGTGCCAGCAGTCCCTACTCGGGGGGGCCCTACAATGAGCAGTTCTTC
CASSPYSGGPYNEQFF
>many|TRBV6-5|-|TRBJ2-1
TGTGCCAGCACCGTACAGCACAGCTCCTACAATGAGCAGTTCTTC
CASTVQHSSYNEQFF
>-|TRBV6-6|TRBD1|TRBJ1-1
TGTGCCAGCAGTGATGGACAGGGGGACGACACTGAAGCTTTCTTT
CASSDGQGDDTEAFF
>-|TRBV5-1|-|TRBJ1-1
TGCGCCAGCAGCTTGACAACCTCGAACACTGAAGCTTTCTTT
CASSLTTSNTEAFF
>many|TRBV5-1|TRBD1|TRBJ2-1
TGCGCCAGCAGCACACATGACAGGGGGCGGAATGAGCAGTTCTTC
CASSTHDRGRNEQFF
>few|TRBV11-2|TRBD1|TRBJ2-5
TGTGCCAGCAGCAATGGACAGGGAAATAGGGAGATCCAGTACTTC
CASSNGQGNREIQYF